This entry lists 7 T cell receptor beta chains sequenced from one sample in a study of T cell changes during pregnancy in multiple sclerosis. Libraries were prepared by immunoSEQ multiplex PCR; TCRdb keeps only in-frame clonotypes and omits some of them. Of 60,000 to 75,000 clones listed, 90% to 95% are singletons. Sequencing used peripheral blood, obtained before pregnancy. Receptors originate from a female donor with multiple sclerosis, enrolled in a pregnancy study.

The chain combines TRBV6-1 with TRBJ2-7; TRBD1 agrees at 7 bases. Germline assignment: CDR1 MNHNS and CDR2 SASEGT. The junction had 5 bases not matched to a gene; V was cut back by 9 bases and J by 0 bases. The CDR3 is 13 residues long. In DNA form, the CDR3 reads TGTGCCAGGGGGACAGTTAACTCCTACGAGCAGTACTTC. Its translation is CARGTVNSYEQYF.

This clone was observed once. The CDR3 DNA is TGTGCCAGCAGCTTATTCAGGGGAGTATATGGCTACACCTTC. Protein: CASSLFRGVYGYTF. The genes are TRBV5-8 and TRBJ1-2; D perhaps matches TRBD1 (6 bases). Trimming removed 2 bases from V and 5 bases from J, with 13 bases in between. Germline CDR1 is SGHTS and CDR2 is YDEGEE. CDR3 size: 14 residues.

The rearrangement joins TRBV7-2 to TRBJ2-5; 15 bases match TRBD2. The CDR3 is 16 amino acids. The trim removed 4 bases at V and 2 bases at J, leaving 2 bases unmatched. Germline CDR1 and CDR2: SGHTA and FQGNSA. CDR3 coding DNA: TGTGCCAGCAGCTCCGGACTAGCGGGGGGGCAAGAGACCCAGTACTTC. It translates to CASSSGLAGGQETQYF.

The V gene is TRBV7-2, the J gene TRBJ1-2; 8 positions agree with TRBD1. This CDR3 has 15 amino acids. Germline values: CDR1 SGHTA, CDR2 FQGNSA. The ends lost 1 base at V and 4 bases at J; junction bases unmatched: 5. CDR3 in DNA: TGTGCCAGCAGCTTAGATTCAGGGGGCAGCTATGGCTACACCTTC. Translating gives CASSLDSGGSYGYTF.

The rearrangement uses TRBV5-4 and TRBJ2-1; 7 bases map to TRBD1. The germline CDR1 and CDR2 sequences are SGHNT and YYREEE (reference sequence). The length of the CDR3 is 15 residues. V lost 0 bases and J lost 2; bases outside the gene matches: 2. In DNA, the CDR3 is TGTGCCAGCAGCTTGGCCCAGGGGGCCTACAATGAGCAGTTCTTC. This codes for CASSLAQGAYNEQFF.

The gene calls are TRBV7-9 and TRBJ2-5; D not resolved. With 1 base removed from V and 4 bases from J, the gap between germline ends came to 10 bases. The CDR3 consists of 14 residues. Germline V gene data show CDR1 as SEHNR and CDR2 as FQNEAQ (reference sequence). Written as DNA, the CDR3 is TGTGCCAGCAGCTTAGGTGGCATTCTAGAGACCCAGTACTTC. Amino acid sequence: CASSLGGILETQYF.

The V gene is TRBV5-1, the J gene TRBJ2-2, with 12 positions matching TRBD1. The CDR3 loop spans 16 amino acids. J gave up 7 bases and V 1 base, and 5 bases lay outside the gene matches. Germline V gene lookup returns CDR1 SGHRS and CDR2 YFSETQ. Here the CDR3 DNA reads TGCGCCAGCAGCTTGATCGGGACAGGGGGCAGCGGGGAGCTGTTTTTT. Amino acid sequence: CASSLIGTGGSGELFF.